The entry that follows covers one TCR beta chain sequence. The source of the sample is a study of early T cells in non-severe SARS-CoV-2 infection. Germline CDR1 is WSHSY and CDR2 is SAAADI. The CDR3 runs 13 residues. V gave up 4 bases and J gave up 3 bases; unmatched junction bases: 1. TCRdb re-derived calls from the 5' RACE reads in MiXCR, one entry per CDR3 protein. The data show 26,000 or so distinct CDR3 sequences, with over 4.5% seen just once and approximately 5% held by the top ten. The receptor's source is an adult who was a healthcare worker with PCR-confirmed SARS-CoV-2 infection or an uninfected control (not recorded which). Sample: whole blood, taken at baseline. V usage is TRBV10-2 and J usage is TRBJ2-7, with 9 bases matching TRBD1. In DNA form, the CDR3 reads TGCGCCAGCAGTGTGACAGGGGGCTACGAGCAGTACTTC. Translated: CASSVTGGYEQYF.